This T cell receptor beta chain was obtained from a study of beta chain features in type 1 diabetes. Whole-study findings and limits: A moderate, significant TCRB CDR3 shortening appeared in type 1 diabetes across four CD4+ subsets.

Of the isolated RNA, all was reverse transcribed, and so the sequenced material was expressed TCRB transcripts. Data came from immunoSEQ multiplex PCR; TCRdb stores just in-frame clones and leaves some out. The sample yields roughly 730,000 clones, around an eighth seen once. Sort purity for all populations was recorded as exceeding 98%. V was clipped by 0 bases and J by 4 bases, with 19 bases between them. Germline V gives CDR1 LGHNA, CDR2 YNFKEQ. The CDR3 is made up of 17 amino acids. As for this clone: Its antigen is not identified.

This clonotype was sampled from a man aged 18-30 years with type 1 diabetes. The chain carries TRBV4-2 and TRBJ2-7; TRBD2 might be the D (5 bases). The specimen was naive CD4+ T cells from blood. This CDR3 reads CASSQDVRPPGGYEQYF. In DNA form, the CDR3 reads TGTGCCAGCAGCCAAGATGTAAGGCCGCCCGGAGGTTACGAGCAGTACTTC.